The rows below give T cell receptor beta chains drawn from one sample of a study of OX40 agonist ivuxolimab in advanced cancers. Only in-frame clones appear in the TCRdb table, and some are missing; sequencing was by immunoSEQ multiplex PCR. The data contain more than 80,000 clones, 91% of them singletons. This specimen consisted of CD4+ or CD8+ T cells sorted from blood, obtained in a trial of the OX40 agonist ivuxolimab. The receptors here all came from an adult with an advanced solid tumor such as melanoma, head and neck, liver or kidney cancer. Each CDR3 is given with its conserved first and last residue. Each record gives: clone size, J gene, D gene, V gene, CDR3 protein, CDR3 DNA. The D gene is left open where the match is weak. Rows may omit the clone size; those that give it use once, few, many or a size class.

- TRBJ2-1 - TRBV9 CASSVPASESYINEQFF TGTGCCAGCAGCGTACCGGCTAGCGAATCTTATATCAATGAGCAGTTCTTC
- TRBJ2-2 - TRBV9 CASSVGRTGANTGELFF TGTGCCAGCAGCGTCGGGCGGACCGGCGCGAACACCGGGGAGCTGTTTTTT
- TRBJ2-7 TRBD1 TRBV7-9 CASSSLASGQGAYEQYF TGTGCCAGCAGCTCCCTAGCCTCGGGACAGGGGGCCTACGAGCAGTACTTC
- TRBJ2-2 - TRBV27 CASSLSQMAGELFF TGTGCCAGCAGTTTATCCCAGATGGCCGGGGAGCTGTTTTTT
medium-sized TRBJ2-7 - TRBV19 CASSIAFKYEQYF TGTGCCAGTAGTATTGCCTTCAAGTACGAGCAGTACTTC
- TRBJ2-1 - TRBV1 CTSSQLGRLGGRYNEQFF TGCACCAGCAGCCAGTTGGGTCGGTTAGGCGGGAGGTACAATGAGCAGTTCTTC
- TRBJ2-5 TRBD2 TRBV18 CAGSAGGQETQYF TGTGCCGGCTCCGCGGGGGGTCAAGAGACCCAGTACTTC
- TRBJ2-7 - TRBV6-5 CASSYKGAGSYEQYF TGTGCCAGCAGTTACAAGGGGGCGGGATCCTACGAGCAGTACTTC
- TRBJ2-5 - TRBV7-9 CASVENQETQYF TGTGCCAGCGTGGAGAACCAAGAGACCCAGTACTTC
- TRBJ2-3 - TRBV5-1 CASSSPEGTQYF TGCGCCAGCAGCTCCCCCGAGGGAACGCAGTATTTT
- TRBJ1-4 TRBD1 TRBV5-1 CASSFGDQQGLFF TGCGCCAGCAGCTTCGGAGACCAACAGGGGCTGTTTTTT
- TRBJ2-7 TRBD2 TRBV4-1 CASSQDPILGTSGRSSYEQYF TGCGCCAGCAGCCAAGATCCAATACTAGGGACTAGCGGGAGGAGCTCCTACGAGCAGTACTTC
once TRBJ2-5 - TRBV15 CATSIDGVVWETQYF TGTGCCACCAGCATCGACGGGGTGGTCTGGGAGACCCAGTACTTC
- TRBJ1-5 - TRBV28 CASSLSREDQPQHF TGTGCCAGCAGTTTATCCAGGGAGGATCAGCCCCAGCATTTT
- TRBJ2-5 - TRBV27 CASGQDQETQYF TGTGCCAGCGGACAAGACCAAGAGACCCAGTACTTC
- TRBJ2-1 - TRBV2 CATLSYNEQFF TGTGCCACCCTCAGCTACAATGAGCAGTTCTTC
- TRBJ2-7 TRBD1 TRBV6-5 CASSRDRAYEQYF TGTGCCAGCAGCCGGGACAGGGCCTACGAGCAGTACTTC
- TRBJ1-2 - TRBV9 CASSAPQGSNYGYTF TGTGCCAGCAGCGCCCCACAGGGTTCTAACTATGGCTACACCTTC
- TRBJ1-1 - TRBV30 CAWSPGANTEAFF TGTGCCTGGAGTCCAGGGGCGAACACTGAAGCTTTCTTT
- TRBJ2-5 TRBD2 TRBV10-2 CASSESKASTGLAQETQYF TGCGCCAGCAGTGAGAGTAAGGCCTCTACGGGACTAGCCCAAGAGACCCAGTACTTC
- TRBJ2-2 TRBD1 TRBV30 CAWDRENTGELFF TGTGCCTGGGACAGGGAAAACACCGGGGAGCTGTTTTTT
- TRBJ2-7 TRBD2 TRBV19 CASSTARESYEQYF TGTGCCAGTAGTACGGCGCGGGAGTCCTACGAGCAGTACTTC
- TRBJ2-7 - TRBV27 CASSLGRHLGFEQYF TGTGCCAGCAGTTTAGGACGGCATTTAGGGTTCGAGCAGTACTTC
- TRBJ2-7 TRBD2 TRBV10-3 CAISERLAGSYEQYF TGTGCCATCAGTGAAAGGCTAGCGGGGTCCTACGAGCAGTACTTC
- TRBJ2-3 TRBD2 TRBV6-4 CASSADMGLAGDIDTQYF TGTGCCAGCAGCGCCGACATGGGACTAGCGGGAGACATAGATACGCAGTATTTT
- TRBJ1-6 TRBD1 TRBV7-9 CASSFLGDSYNSPLHF TGTGCCAGCAGCTTTCTAGGGGACAGCTATAATTCACCCCTCCACTTT
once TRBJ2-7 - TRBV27 CASSLSGPYEQYF TGTGCCAGCAGCCTGAGCGGACCCTACGAGCAGTACTTC
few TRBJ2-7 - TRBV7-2 CASSLAVGSQYEQYF TGTGCCAGCAGCTTAGCTGTCGGGAGTCAATACGAGCAGTACTTC
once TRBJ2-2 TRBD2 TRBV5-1 CASNPLGLADTGELFF TGCGCCAGCAACCCTTTGGGGCTAGCGGACACCGGGGAGCTGTTTTTT
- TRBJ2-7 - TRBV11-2 CASSLSITTYEQYF TGTGCCAGCAGCTTAAGCATTACGACCTACGAGCAGTACTTC
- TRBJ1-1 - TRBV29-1 CSVGPWNSRMTTEAFF TGCAGCGTGGGACCTTGGAATTCTCGGATGACCACTGAAGCTTTCTTT
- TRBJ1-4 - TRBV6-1 CASSEMKATNEKLFF TGTGCCAGCAGTGAAATGAAGGCGACTAATGAAAAACTGTTTTTT
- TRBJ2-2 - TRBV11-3 CASSRLTGELFF TGTGCCAGCAGCCGCCTCACCGGGGAGCTGTTTTTT
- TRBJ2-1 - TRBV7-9 CASSRGAGYNEQFF TGTGCCAGCAGCCGTGGGGCAGGGTACAATGAGCAGTTCTTC
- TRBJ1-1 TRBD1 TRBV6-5 CASSSATGGATEAFF TGTGCCAGCAGTTCGGCCACAGGGGGGGCCACTGAAGCTTTCTTT
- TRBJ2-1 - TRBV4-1 CASSQRLEGVSYNEQFF TGCGCCAGCAGCCAACGGTTGGAGGGGGTATCCTACAATGAGCAGTTCTTC
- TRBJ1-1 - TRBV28 CASSFGGGRSRNTEAFF TGTGCCAGCAGTTTTGGTGGGGGGCGGTCGAGGAACACTGAAGCTTTCTTT
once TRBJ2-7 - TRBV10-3 CAISDLEEQYF TGTGCCATCAGTGATCTCGAAGAGCAGTACTTC
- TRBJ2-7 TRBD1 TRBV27 CASGTGGDEQYF TGTGCCAGCGGGACAGGGGGCGACGAGCAGTACTTC
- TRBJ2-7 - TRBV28 CASSSPRSEYF TGTGCCAGCAGTTCCCCCCGGAGCGAGTACTTC